Each of the 12 T cell receptor beta chains below was sequenced from the same sample in a study of blood T cell repertoires in COVID-19. Measured with immunoSEQ multiplex PCR; TCRdb has only the in-frame clones, and not every one. The repertoire holds more than 85,000 clones, with 70% to 90% as singletons. The specimen was peripheral blood. These receptors all stem from a human donor with COVID-19, enrolled during active disease. The donor label of this sample is uncertain.

The rearrangement joins TRBV9 to TRBJ1-3; D gene uncertain. The CDR3 runs to 15 residues. The germline V gene encodes CDR1 SGDLS and CDR2 YYNGEE. V lost 0 bases and J lost 4, with 11 bases in between. DNA of the CDR3: TGTGCCAGCAGCGTAGGAGCGGAACAAGGAAACACCATATATTTT. Translating gives CASSVGAEQGNTIYF.

The chain links TRBV5-4 to TRBJ2-1; 11 bases fit TRBD2. Looked up from germline, CDR1 is SGHNT and CDR2 is YYREEE (reference sequence). The V segment lost 4 bases and the J segment 7 bases; nucleotides outside the gene matches: 13. The CDR3 is made up of 17 amino acids. CDR3 sequence: CASSPPLTSGGGNEQFF. The CDR3 coding sequence is TGTGCCAGCAGCCCCCCACTCACTAGCGGGGGAGGGAATGAGCAGTTCTTC.

The gene calls are TRBV19 and TRBJ2-2; possible D gene TRBD2, 6 bases. The germline gives CDR1 LNHDA, CDR2 SQIVND (reference sequence). CDR3 length: 15 residues. Trimming cost V 3 bases and J 7 bases, with 15 bases left between them. The CDR3 nucleotides are TGTGCCAGTAGTATTGGCGGGGAGCGAGGCGGGGAGCTGTTTTTT. As protein: CASSIGGERGGELFF.

This clone was observed a single time. This chain uses TRBV5-1 with TRBJ2-3; 8 bases agree with TRBD1. The trim removed 0 bases at V and 1 base at J, leaving 10 bases unmatched. CDR1 is SGHRS and CDR2 is YFSETQ in the germline V gene. The CDR3 loop spans 18 amino acids. In DNA form, the CDR3 reads TGCGCCAGCAGCTTGGAGGACAGGGACGGATTGGGCACAGATACGCAGTATTTT. Translating gives CASSLEDRDGLGTDTQYF.

The gene calls are TRBV4-1 and TRBJ1-5; no firm D call. Trimming took 3 bases from V and 3 from J, leaving 12 bases between them. Germline loops: CDR1 MGHRA, CDR2 YSYEKL. The CDR3 totals 15 residues. The DNA of the CDR3 is TGCGCCAGCAGCCAGAGGGATAGGGACAATCAGCCCCAGCATTTT. This gives the protein CASSQRDRDNQPQHF.

The V gene is TRBV29-1, the J gene TRBJ1-2; 12 bases are a match to TRBD1. Germline V gives CDR1 SQVTM, CDR2 ANQGSEA. The CDR3 is 16 residues long. V trimming: 6 bases; J trimming: 0 bases; junction bases outside the gene matches: 8. The CDR3 loop is CSVPAGDRGPNYGYTF. DNA for the CDR3: TGCAGCGTCCCAGCGGGGGACAGGGGGCCTAACTATGGCTACACCTTC.

J is TRBJ1-3 and V is TRBV12-3 or TRBV12-4; D possibly corresponds to TRBD1 (5 bases). The V and J ends lost 3 bases and 7 bases respectively, with 10 bases between them. The CDR3 runs to 13 residues. The CDR3 sequence: CASSFSGLNTIYF. CDR3 coding DNA: TGTGCCAGCAGTTTCTCAGGGTTGAACACCATATATTTT.

The chain joins TRBV28 to TRBJ1-2, with D unresolved. Trimming removed 8 bases at V and 8 bases at J, with 15 bases between. Germline CDR1 MDHEN, CDR2 SYDVKM. The CDR3 length is 12 residues. CDR3 DNA: TGTGCCAGCGACACTGGTCGTAGAGGCTACACCTTC. It yields the protein CASDTGRRGYTF.

This clone was observed a single time. This sequence joins TRBV18 and TRBJ2-7, with a possible D match to TRBD1 (5 bases). V dropped 2 bases and J dropped 0 bases, with 11 bases sitting between them. Germline V lookup: CDR1 KGHSH, CDR2 LQKENI. The CDR3 has 15 amino acids. The CDR3 reads CASSPMTDSSYEQYF. Here the CDR3 DNA reads TGTGCCAGCTCACCAATGACAGATTCCTCCTACGAGCAGTACTTC.

This CDR3 reads CASSLLAGVPSEQYF. In DNA form, the CDR3 reads TGTGCCAGCAGCTTACTGGCGGGAGTTCCCAGCGAGCAGTACTTC. The chain is built from TRBV7-9 and TRBJ2-7, with 7 bases fitting TRBD2. Per germline, CDR1 SEHNR and CDR2 FQNEAQ (reference sequence). The length of the CDR3 is 15 residues. V was pared by 2 bases and J by 6 bases, with 10 bases of the junction left unmatched.

This clone has a single count. V is TRBV27 and J is TRBJ1-1; D possibly corresponds to TRBD1 (5 bases). CDR1 and CDR2 (germline): MNHEY, SMNVEV (reference sequence). Between the trimmed V and J ends, which lost 11 bases and 12 bases, there was a span of 19 bases. CDR3 length: 11 amino acids. CDR3 region: CAVVSGRVTFF. As DNA, the CDR3 is TGTGCCGTGGTTTCGGGCAGGGTAACTTTCTTT.

V and J are TRBV5-6 and TRBJ1-2; a possible D gene is TRBD1 (5 bases). CDR1 SGHDT and CDR2 YYEEEE come from the germline V gene. This CDR3 comprises 19 residues. The V end was cut by 1 base, the J end by 3 bases, with 25 bases between. CDR3 sequence (DNA): TGTGCCAGCAGCTTGTCCGGCCGGGGCGGGGGAGGATTTGACTATGGCTACACCTTC. Translated: CASSLSGRGGGGFDYGYTF.